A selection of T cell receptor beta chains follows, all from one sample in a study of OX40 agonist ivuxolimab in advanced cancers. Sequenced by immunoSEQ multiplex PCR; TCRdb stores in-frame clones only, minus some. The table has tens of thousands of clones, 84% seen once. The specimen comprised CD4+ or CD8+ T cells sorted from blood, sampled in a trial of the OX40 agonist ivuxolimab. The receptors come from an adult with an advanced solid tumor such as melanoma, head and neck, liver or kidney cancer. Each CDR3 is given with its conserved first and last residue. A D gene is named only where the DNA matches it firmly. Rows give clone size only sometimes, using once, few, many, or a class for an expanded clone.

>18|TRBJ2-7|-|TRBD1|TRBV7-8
TGTGCCAGCAGCTTAGAGGGCCCCGCCAGGGGGAAATATCACGAGCAGTACTTC
CASSLEGPARGKYHEQYF
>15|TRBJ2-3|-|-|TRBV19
TGTGCCAGTAGTATAGGGGGGAGAGGGGGAGATACGCAGTATTTT
CASSIGGRGGDTQYF
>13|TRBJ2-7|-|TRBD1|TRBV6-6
TGTGCCAGCGCGCGGGACAGGGTCTACGAGCAGTACTTC
CASARDRVYEQYF
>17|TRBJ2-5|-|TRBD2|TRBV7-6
TGTGCCAGCAGCCCCCCGGGGGTAGCGGGCTTCGGCGAGACCCAGTACTTC
CASSPPGVAGFGETQYF
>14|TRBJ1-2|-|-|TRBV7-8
TGTGCCAGCAGCTCGTCCACAGGGTCGGATGGCTACACCTTC
CASSSSTGSDGYTF
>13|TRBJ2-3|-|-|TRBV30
TGTGCCTGGAGTGTCTATTACAGGGATACGCAGTATTTT
CAWSVYYRDTQYF
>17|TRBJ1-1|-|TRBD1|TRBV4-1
TGCGCCAGCAGCCAAGGTCCCGGGACAGGCCCTCTCGAGGAAGCTTTCTTT
CASSQGPGTGPLEEAFF
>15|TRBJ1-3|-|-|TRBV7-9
TGTGCCAGCAGCTCAGGATCGTCCGGAGGAAACACCATATATTTT
CASSSGSSGGNTIYF
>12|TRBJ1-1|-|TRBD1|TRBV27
TGTGCCAGCGGGACAGGGTGGGAGAATGCTTTCTTT
CASGTGWENAFF
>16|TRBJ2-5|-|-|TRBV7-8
TGTGCCAGCAGCCCCCGAGTAGGGGCCGGGCAGGAGACCCAGTACTTC
CASSPRVGAGQETQYF
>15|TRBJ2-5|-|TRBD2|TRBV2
TGTGCCAGCAGTCCACTAGCGGGGCAATTAGAGACCCAGTACTTC
CASSPLAGQLETQYF
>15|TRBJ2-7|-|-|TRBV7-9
TGTGCCAGCAGCCCCGCCGGGGGCCCCCCCTACGAGCAGTACTTC
CASSPAGGPPYEQYF
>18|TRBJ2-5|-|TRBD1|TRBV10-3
TGTGCCATCAGTGACCTTCCCTCCGGGACAGGGAACCAAGAGACCCAGTACTTC
CAISDLPSGTGNQETQYF
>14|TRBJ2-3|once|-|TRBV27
TGTGCCAGCAGTCCCCGTCCAAAGACAGATACGCAGTATTTT
CASSPRPKTDTQYF
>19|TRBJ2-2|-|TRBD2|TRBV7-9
TGTGCCAGCAACCGCCCGACTAGCGGGAGGCCCGCGAACACCGGGGAGCTGTTTTTT
CASNRPTSGRPANTGELFF
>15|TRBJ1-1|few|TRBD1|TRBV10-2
TGCGCCAGCAGTGTAACAGGGGCCCTGAACACTGAAGCTTTCTTT
CASSVTGALNTEAFF
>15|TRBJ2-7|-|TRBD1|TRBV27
TGTGCCAGCAGCTACACCGGGACAGCCTCCTACGAGCAGTACTTC
CASSYTGTASYEQYF
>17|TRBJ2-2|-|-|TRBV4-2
TGTGCCAGCAGCCAAGCTACGGGAGAAGAGTTCCCCGGGGAGCTGTTTTTT
CASSQATGEEFPGELFF
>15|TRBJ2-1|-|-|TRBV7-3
TGTGCCAGCAGCTTAAACCCATTCCTTAGGAATGAGCAGTTCTTC
CASSLNPFLRNEQFF
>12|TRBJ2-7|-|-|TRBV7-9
TGTGCCAGCAGCTTAGGATCAGGTGAGCAGTACTTC
CASSLGSGEQYF
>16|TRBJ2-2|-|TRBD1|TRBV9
TGTGCCAGCAGCGGGACAGGTAGAGAGAACACCGGGGAGCTGTTTTTT
CASSGTGRENTGELFF
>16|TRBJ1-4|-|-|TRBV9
TGTGCCAGCAGCCCGAGCGGTGGGGTGACTAATGAAAAACTGTTTTTT
CASSPSGGVTNEKLFF
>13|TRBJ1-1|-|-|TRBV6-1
TGTGCCAGCAGTGAAGGGTGGGTTACTGAAGCTTTCTTT
CASSEGWVTEAFF
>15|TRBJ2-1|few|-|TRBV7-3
TGTGCCAGCAGCTTCCGGGGAGGCCCAGACAATGAGCAGTTCTTC
CASSFRGGPDNEQFF
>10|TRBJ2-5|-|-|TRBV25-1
TGTGCCACCCGTGCGGAGACCCAGTACTTC
CATRAETQYF
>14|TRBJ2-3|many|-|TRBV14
TGTGCCAGCAGCCAAGTCTATCTCACAGATACGCAGTATTTT
CASSQVYLTDTQYF
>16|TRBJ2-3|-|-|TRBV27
TGTGCCAGCAGTTTATTCCAGGGGGGAGACACAGATACGCAGTATTTT
CASSLFQGGDTDTQYF
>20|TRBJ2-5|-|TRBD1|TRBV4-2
TGTGCCAGCAGCTCCGGGACAGGGCCGATCGCAAATAGAACCCAAGAGACCCAGTACTTC
CASSSGTGPIANRTQETQYF
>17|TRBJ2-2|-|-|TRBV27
TGTGCCAGCAGTTTATTCTGGCTAGCGACTAACACCGGGGAGCTGTTTTTT
CASSLFWLATNTGELFF
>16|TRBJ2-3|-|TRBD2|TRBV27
TGTGCCAGCACCGAGACTAGCGGGAGTATCCCAGATACGCAGTATTTT
CASTETSGSIPDTQYF
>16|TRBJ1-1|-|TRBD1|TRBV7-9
TGTGCCAGCAGCTTACCCGGGACAGGGTATCTTTCTGAAGCTTTCTTT
CASSLPGTGYLSEAFF
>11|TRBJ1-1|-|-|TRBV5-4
TGTGCCAGCAGCGACAACACTGAAGCTTTCTTT
CASSDNTEAFF
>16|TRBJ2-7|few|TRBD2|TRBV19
TGTGCCAGTAGTATAGGTCGGACTAGCGGATCCTACGAGCAGTACTTC
CASSIGRTSGSYEQYF
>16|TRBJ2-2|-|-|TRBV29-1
TGCAGCGTTGAGGGTCGGAGGGGGATAAACACCGGGGAGCTGTTTTTT
CSVEGRRGINTGELFF
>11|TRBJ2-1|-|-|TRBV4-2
TGTGCCAGCAGCCAGGACAATGAGCAGTTCTTC
CASSQDNEQFF
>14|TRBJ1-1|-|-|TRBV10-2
TGCGCCAGCAAGTCATCCGCCGAGTACACTGAAGCTTTCTTT
CASKSSAEYTEAFF
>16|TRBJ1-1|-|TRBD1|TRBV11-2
TGTGCCAGCAGCACCCCTAACAGGGGACCGGGGACTGAAGCTTTCTTT
CASSTPNRGPGTEAFF
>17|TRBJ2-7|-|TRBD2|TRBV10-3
TGTGCCATCAGTGCCAGAGGCACTAGCGGGAGTGCCTACGAGCAGTACTTC
CAISARGTSGSAYEQYF
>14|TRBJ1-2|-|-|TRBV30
TGTGCCTGGAGTGTAAGGGGGGAAGGGCCGGGCTACACCTTC
CAWSVRGEGPGYTF
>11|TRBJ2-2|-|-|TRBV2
TGTGCCAGCAGTGAAATCGGGGAGCTGTTTTTT
CASSEIGELFF
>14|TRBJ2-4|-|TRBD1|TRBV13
TGTGCCAGCAGCCACAGGGGCGCGGAAAACATTCAGTACTTC
CASSHRGAENIQYF
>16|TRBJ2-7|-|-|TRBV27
TGTGCCAGCACCCTGAATGGGGAGAGGATCTCCTACGAGCAGTACTTC
CASTLNGERISYEQYF
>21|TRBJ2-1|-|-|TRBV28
TGTGCCAGCAGTTTAATATCCCCCCTCTTGCAGGCTTTAAGCTCCTACAATGAGCAGTTCTTC
CASSLISPLLQALSSYNEQFF
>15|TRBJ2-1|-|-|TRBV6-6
TGTGCCAGCAGTTATGCCATTCAGGGGTACAATGAGCAGTTCTTC
CASSYAIQGYNEQFF
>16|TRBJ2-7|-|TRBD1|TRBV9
TGTGCCAGCAGCTTCAGTTCAGGGGGCTACCCATACGAGCAGTACTTC
CASSFSSGGYPYEQYF
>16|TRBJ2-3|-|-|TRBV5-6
TGTGCCAGCGCCCCGGCGCAGCGGGTGTACACAGATACGCAGTATTTT
CASAPAQRVYTDTQYF
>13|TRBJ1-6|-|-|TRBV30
TGTGCCTGGAGAAAAGGGATCATTTCACCCCTCCACTTT
CAWRKGIISPLHF
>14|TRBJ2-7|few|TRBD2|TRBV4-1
TGCGCCAGCAGCCAAGGGGAGGGAACCTACGAGCAGTACTTC
CASSQGEGTYEQYF
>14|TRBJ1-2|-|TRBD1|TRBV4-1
TGCGCCAGCAGCCGGACAGGGGCGGTCTATGGCTACACCTTC
CASSRTGAVYGYTF
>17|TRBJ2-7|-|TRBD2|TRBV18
TGTGCCAGCTCACCAGGCCCGTGGCGGGAGGGTGAATACGAGCAGTACTTC
CASSPGPWREGEYEQYF
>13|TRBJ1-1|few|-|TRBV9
TGTGCCAGCTCATTCGAAGGGGCGGCTGAAGCTTTCTTT
CASSFEGAAEAFF
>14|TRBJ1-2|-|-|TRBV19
TGTGCCAGTAGCGCTGGACCGGTTAACTATGGCTACACCTTC
CASSAGPVNYGYTF
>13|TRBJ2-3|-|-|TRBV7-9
TGTGCCAGCAGCTGGGAAGGGTCAGATACGCAGTATTTT
CASSWEGSDTQYF
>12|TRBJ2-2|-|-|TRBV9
TGTGCCAGCAGCGTTGGCGGAGGGGAGCTGTTTTTT
CASSVGGGELFF
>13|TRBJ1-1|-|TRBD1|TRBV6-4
TGTGCCAGCAGAAGGGCAGGGGGGGCTGAAGCTTTCTTT
CASRRAGGAEAFF
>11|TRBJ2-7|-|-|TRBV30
TGTGCCTGGGGGTTTGAGTACGAGCAGTACTTC
CAWGFEYEQYF
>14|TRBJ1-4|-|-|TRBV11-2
TGTGCCAGCAGCTCAAGCAGTTCTAATGAAAAACTGTTTTTT
CASSSSSSNEKLFF
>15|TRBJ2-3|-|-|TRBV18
TGTGCCAGCTCACCAGTGGGGCCGAGCACAGATACGCAGTATTTT
CASSPVGPSTDTQYF
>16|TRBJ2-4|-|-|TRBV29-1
TGCAGCGTTGAAGATCGCGGGGATCTAGCCAAAAACATTCAGTACTTC
CSVEDRGDLAKNIQYF